Following are 13 T cell receptor beta chains from one sample sequenced in a study of STAT5B mutations in CD4+ large granular lymphocyte leukemia. The data were produced by immunoSEQ multiplex PCR, yet TCRdb's version contains in-frame clones alone and is incomplete. The table lists about 30,000 clones, more than 75% of them singletons. The sequenced sample was CD4+ T cells from blood buffy coats. The receptors here all came from a human donor in good health.

This clone was seen once. The V call is TRBV5-1, the J call TRBJ2-7; TRBD1 matches 8 bases. CDR3 length equals 14 residues. V was pared by 4 bases and J by 0 bases, with 3 bases of the junction left unmatched. CDR1 SGHRS and CDR2 YFSETQ come from the germline V gene. The CDR3 DNA reads TGCGCCAGCAGCACGACAGGGGTCTCCTACGAGCAGTACTTC. It yields the protein CASSTTGVSYEQYF.

The chain combines TRBV30 with TRBJ1-3; D not certain. Germline-derived CDR1 and CDR2 are GTSNPN and SVGIG (reference sequence). CDR3 length equals 14 residues. The V and J ends lost 4 bases and 2 bases respectively, with 12 bases between them. The CDR3 sequence is CAWIPHRAGNTIYF. The CDR3 nucleotides read TGTGCCTGGATCCCCCACCGCGCTGGAAACACCATATATTTT.

This clone was recorded a few times. The V and J genes are TRBV20-1 and TRBJ2-3; D is ambiguous. In germline, CDR1 is DFQATT, CDR2 SNEGSKA (reference sequence). This CDR3 is 11 amino acids long. V was shortened by 6 bases and J by 4 bases, with 8 bases between the two germline ends. In DNA form, the CDR3 reads TGCAGTGCCCCTACATCAGATACGCAGTATTTT. Translated: CSAPTSDTQYF.

V and J are TRBV19 and TRBJ2-4, with TRBD1 matching 12 bases. V trimming: 0 bases; J trimming: 7 bases; junction bases outside the gene matches: 4. Germline loops: CDR1 LNHDA, CDR2 SQIVND (reference sequence). This CDR3 is built from 16 residues. The CDR3 DNA reads TGTGCCAGTAGTATAGAGGGGACAGGGGGCATTAACATTCAGTACTTC. This sequence encodes CASSIEGTGGINIQYF.

The chain joins TRBV2 to TRBJ2-5; TRBD2 matches at 12 bases. V lost 6 bases and J lost 2; bases outside the gene matches: 1. The CDR3 covers 14 residues. Germline V gives CDR1 SNHLY, CDR2 FYNNEI. CDR3 nucleotide sequence: TGTGCCAGCAGGGGGACTAGCGGGCAAGAGACCCAGTACTTC. This translates into CASRGTSGQETQYF.

The J gene is TRBJ2-2, the V gene TRBV27; the D is unclear. Germline V lookup: CDR1 MNHEY, CDR2 SMNVEV (reference sequence). The V gene lost 6 bases and the J gene lost 2 bases, with 10 bases spanning the gap. The length of the CDR3 is 14 residues. In DNA form, the CDR3 reads TGTGCCAGCAGACCAACCGTCAACACCGGGGAGCTGTTTTTT. Amino acids: CASRPTVNTGELFF.

This clone came up a few times. The CDR3 DNA reads as TGTGCCAGCAGTTATCGGGGTTACGGCAATCAGCCCCAGCATTTT. It yields the protein CASSYRGYGNQPQHF. The chain couples TRBV6-5 to TRBJ1-5; D gene unclear. Looked up from germline, CDR1 is MNHEY and CDR2 is SVGAGI. Deletions cut 3 bases from V and 2 bases from J, with 11 bases between. This CDR3 region has 15 residues.

This clone has more than one count but fewer than ten. V is TRBV7-8 and J is TRBJ2-7; D is possibly TRBD2 (6 bases). V shed 0 bases and J shed 2 bases, with 8 bases lying between them. The CDR3 runs 14 residues. CDR1 and CDR2 (germline): SGHVS, FQNEAQ. This CDR3 is CASSLAPGAYEQYF. The CDR3 nucleotides read TGTGCCAGCAGCTTAGCGCCGGGGGCCTACGAGCAGTACTTC.

This clone has a handful of counts. V and J are TRBV28 and TRBJ1-5, with D uncertain. This CDR3 spans 13 amino acids. The germline gives CDR1 MDHEN, CDR2 SYDVKM. Trimming removed 9 bases from V and 2 bases from J, with 11 bases in between. CDR3 nucleotide sequence: TGTGCCAGTTATAGAATGGGCAATCAGCCCCAGCATTTT. It is translated as CASYRMGNQPQHF.

This chain uses TRBV12-5 with TRBJ1-1; 11 positions match TRBD1. The CDR3 extends over 16 amino acids. In germline, CDR1 is LGHNT, CDR2 FRNRAP. Trimming removed 7 bases from V and 1 base from J; junction bases left unmatched: 8. CDR3 coding DNA: TGTGCTAGTGCCTCCGGGACAGGGGGATGGAACACTGAAGCTTTCTTT. This sequence encodes CASASGTGGWNTEAFF.

This chain uses TRBV5-4 with TRBJ2-7; 9 positions match TRBD1. Germline V CDR1 and CDR2: SGHNT, YYREEE (reference sequence). CDR3 length: 15 amino acids. Trimming at V came to 3 bases and at J to 2 bases, leaving 6 bases not matched to a gene. The CDR3 is CASSSGQGVAYEQYF. CDR3 nucleotide sequence: TGTGCCAGCAGCTCGGGACAGGGAGTAGCCTACGAGCAGTACTTC.

This chain uses TRBV6-1 with TRBJ2-7; tentative D call: TRBD1 (6 bases). The V gene lost 8 bases and the J gene lost 6 bases, with 11 bases spanning the gap. The germline V gene encodes CDR1 MNHNS and CDR2 SASEGT. The CDR3 loop spans 11 amino acids. The CDR3 nucleotides read TGTGCCAGCGAAGGACAGTCCGAGCAGTACTTC. It codes for CASEGQSEQYF.

J is TRBJ2-1 and V is TRBV9; 8 bases are a match to TRBD1. CDR3 size: 16 residues. Germline V lookup: CDR1 SGDLS, CDR2 YYNGEE. V was clipped by 4 bases and J by 7 bases; unmatched bases: 13. The CDR3 DNA reads as TGTGCCAGCAGCCCAACCCTCAGGGGGCGGTGGAATGAGCAGTTCTTC. It translates to CASSPTLRGRWNEQFF.